These T cell receptor beta chains were read from a single sample in a study of metastatic and nonmetastatic thyroid tumors. With MiXCR, TCRdb reprocessed the PCR reads. Among about 92,000 clones, under 15% were seen once, and the ten largest hold roughly 3.9%. The sample consisted of blood. The receptors shown here come from a female donor with papillary thyroid cancer or a benign thyroid nodule (not recorded which). Some clones in this sample may be carry-over from other donors' samples. Each CDR3 is given with its conserved first and last residue. Fields, in order: V gene, J gene, D gene, clone size, CDR3 DNA, CDR3 protein. D genes are given only for firm matches. The size of a clone is reported for some rows only, either as once, few or many, or as a class for expanded clones.

V gene: TRBV20-1; J gene: TRBJ2-4; D gene: -; clone size: many; CDR3 DNA: TGCAGTGCTAGAGATCGAGTGGGCGGGGACATTCAGTACTTC; CDR3 protein: CSARDRVGGDIQYF
V gene: TRBV6-1; J gene: TRBJ2-3; D gene: -; clone size: many; CDR3 DNA: TGTGCCAGCAGCCAACAGGGCCCCCACACAGATACGCAGTATTTT; CDR3 protein: CASSQQGPHTDTQYF
V gene: TRBV29-1; J gene: TRBJ2-7; D gene: TRBD1; clone size: many; CDR3 DNA: TGCAGCGTTGGTCATGGGGACAGGGGAATGCCCGAGCAGTACTTC; CDR3 protein: CSVGHGDRGMPEQYF
V gene: TRBV27; J gene: TRBJ1-3; D gene: -; clone size: few; CDR3 DNA: TGTTCCAGCAGCATGCTGCGGGTAAACACCATATATTTT; CDR3 protein: CSSSMLRVNTIYF
V gene: TRBV18; J gene: TRBJ1-4; D gene: TRBD1; clone size: many; CDR3 DNA: TGTGCCAGCTCACCACCGGTTGGGACAGGGGCGACCCTTAATGAAAAACTGTTTTTT; CDR3 protein: CASSPPVGTGATLNEKLFF
V gene: TRBV28; J gene: TRBJ1-5; D gene: -; clone size: few; CDR3 DNA: TGTGCCAGCAGTTTAGTATCCAACCTTGGGGAGCCCCAGCATTTT; CDR3 protein: CASSLVSNLGEPQHF
V gene: TRBV28; J gene: TRBJ2-5; D gene: -; clone size: few; CDR3 DNA: TGTGCCAGCAGTTTAAGGCGGGCGGTGGGCCAAGAGACCCATTACTTC; CDR3 protein: CASSLRRAVGQETHYF
V gene: TRBV5-1; J gene: TRBJ2-6; D gene: TRBD1; clone size: many; CDR3 DNA: TGCGCCAGCAGCTTGAGGGACAGGGTGTTCGCTGGGGCCAACGTCCTGACTTTC; CDR3 protein: CASSLRDRVFAGANVLTF
V gene: TRBV28; J gene: TRBJ2-7; D gene: TRBD1; clone size: many; CDR3 DNA: TGTGCCAGCAGTCGGGGAGGACAGGGTGACTACGAGCAGTACTTC; CDR3 protein: CASSRGGQGDYEQYF
V gene: TRBV6-2/TRBV6-3; J gene: TRBJ2-7; D gene: -; clone size: many; CDR3 DNA: TGTGCCAGCAGCTGCGACAGAGGGAGCTACGAGCAGTACTTC; CDR3 protein: CASSCDRGSYEQYF
V gene: TRBV10-1; J gene: TRBJ2-7; D gene: -; clone size: few; CDR3 DNA: TGCGCCAGCAGTTACATGGTAGGCTACGAGCAGTACTTC; CDR3 protein: CASSYMVGYEQYF
V gene: TRBV27; J gene: TRBJ2-3; D gene: TRBD2; clone size: many; CDR3 DNA: TGTGCCAGCAGTTTTGGCGGGGGGGCGGGGGGAACAGATACGCAGTATTTT; CDR3 protein: CASSFGGGAGGTDTQYF
V gene: TRBV11-1; J gene: TRBJ2-3; D gene: TRBD2; clone size: many; CDR3 DNA: TGTGCCAGCAGCTGGCATACCGGGACTAGCACCACAGATACGCAGTATTTT; CDR3 protein: CASSWHTGTSTTDTQYF
V gene: TRBV20-1; J gene: TRBJ2-7; D gene: TRBD1; clone size: many; CDR3 DNA: TGCAGCTCCGCCGGGACAGATTCCTCCTACGAGCAGTACTTC; CDR3 protein: CSSAGTDSSYEQYF
V gene: TRBV2; J gene: TRBJ1-3; D gene: -; clone size: many; CDR3 DNA: TGTGCCAGCAGGGAAGACAACTCTGGAAACACCATATATTTT; CDR3 protein: CASREDNSGNTIYF
V gene: TRBV3-1; J gene: TRBJ2-1; D gene: TRBD2; clone size: many; CDR3 DNA: TGTGCCAGCAGCCAGGAGTGGGGGCGGGGGGAAAACAATGAGCAGTTCTTC; CDR3 protein: CASSQEWGRGENNEQFF
V gene: TRBV3-1; J gene: TRBJ2-7; D gene: -; clone size: few; CDR3 DNA: TGTGCCAGCAGCCAACATATGGGGCGGAAAGACTACGAGCATTACTTC; CDR3 protein: CASSQHMGRKDYEHYF
V gene: TRBV30; J gene: TRBJ2-7; D gene: -; clone size: many; CDR3 DNA: TGTGCCTGGGGGCTGGGGGGCGAGCAGTACTTC; CDR3 protein: CAWGLGGEQYF
V gene: TRBV7-9; J gene: TRBJ2-7; D gene: -; clone size: many; CDR3 DNA: TGTGCCAGCAGCTTCCGCTACGAGCAGTACTTC; CDR3 protein: CASSFRYEQYF
V gene: TRBV3-1; J gene: TRBJ2-7; D gene: -; clone size: many; CDR3 DNA: TGTGCCAGCAGCCAAGAAACGCGTACCAACGAGCAGTACTTC; CDR3 protein: CASSQETRTNEQYF
V gene: TRBV6-1; J gene: TRBJ2-7; D gene: TRBD2; clone size: -; CDR3 DNA: TGTGCCAGCAGACATATTAGCGGGGGGGCAGCCTCCTACGAGCAGTACTTC; CDR3 protein: CASRHISGGAASYEQYF
V gene: TRBV29-1; J gene: TRBJ1-2; D gene: -; clone size: many; CDR3 DNA: TGCAGCGTTGAATTGTACGGCTACACCTTC; CDR3 protein: CSVELYGYTF
V gene: TRBV2; J gene: TRBJ2-7; D gene: -; clone size: many; CDR3 DNA: TGTGCCAGCTCCCGCCCAGGATCCTACGAGCAGTACTTC; CDR3 protein: CASSRPGSYEQYF
V gene: TRBV2; J gene: TRBJ2-1; D gene: -; clone size: many; CDR3 DNA: TGTGCCAGCCGACGGTTCAATGAGCAGTTCTTC; CDR3 protein: CASRRFNEQFF
V gene: TRBV9; J gene: TRBJ2-2; D gene: -; clone size: many; CDR3 DNA: TGTGCCAGCAGCGCCACTGTGGGGGCTACCACCGGGGAGCTGTTTTTT; CDR3 protein: CASSATVGATTGELFF
V gene: TRBV6-1; J gene: TRBJ2-3; D gene: -; clone size: few; CDR3 DNA: TGTGCCAGCAGGGCCGGGTCCACAGATACGCAGTATTTT; CDR3 protein: CASRAGSTDTQYF
V gene: TRBV29-1; J gene: TRBJ1-4; D gene: -; clone size: few; CDR3 DNA: TGCAGCGTTGTAGACCCAACTAATGAAAAACTATTTTTT; CDR3 protein: CSVVDPTNEKLFF
V gene: TRBV2; J gene: TRBJ1-5; D gene: -; clone size: many; CDR3 DNA: TGTGCCAGCAGTGAAGAACAGGGTTGGGATCAGCCCCAGCATTTT; CDR3 protein: CASSEEQGWDQPQHF